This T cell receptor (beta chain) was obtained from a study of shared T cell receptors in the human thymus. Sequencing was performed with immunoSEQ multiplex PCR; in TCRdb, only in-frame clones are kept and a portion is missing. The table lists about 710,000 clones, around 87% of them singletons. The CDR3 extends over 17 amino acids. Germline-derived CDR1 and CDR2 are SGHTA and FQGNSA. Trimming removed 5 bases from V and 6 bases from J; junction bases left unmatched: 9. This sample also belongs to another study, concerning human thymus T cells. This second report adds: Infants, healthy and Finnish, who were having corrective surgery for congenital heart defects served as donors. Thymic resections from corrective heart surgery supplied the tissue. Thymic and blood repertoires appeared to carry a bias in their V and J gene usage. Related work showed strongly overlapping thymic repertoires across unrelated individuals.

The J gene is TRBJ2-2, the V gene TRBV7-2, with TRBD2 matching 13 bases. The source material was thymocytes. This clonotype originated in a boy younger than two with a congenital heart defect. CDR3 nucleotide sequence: TGTGCCAGCAGCCCATCTTCCGGACTAGCGGGAGCCGGGGAGCTGTTTTTT. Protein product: CASSPSSGLAGAGELFF. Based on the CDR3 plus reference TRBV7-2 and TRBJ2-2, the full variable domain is GAGVSQSPSNKVTEKGKDVELRCDPISGHTALYWYRQSLGQGLEFLIYFQGNSAPDKSGLPSDRFSAERTGGSVSTLTIQRTQQEDSAVYLCASSPSSGLAGAGELFFGEGSRLTVL.